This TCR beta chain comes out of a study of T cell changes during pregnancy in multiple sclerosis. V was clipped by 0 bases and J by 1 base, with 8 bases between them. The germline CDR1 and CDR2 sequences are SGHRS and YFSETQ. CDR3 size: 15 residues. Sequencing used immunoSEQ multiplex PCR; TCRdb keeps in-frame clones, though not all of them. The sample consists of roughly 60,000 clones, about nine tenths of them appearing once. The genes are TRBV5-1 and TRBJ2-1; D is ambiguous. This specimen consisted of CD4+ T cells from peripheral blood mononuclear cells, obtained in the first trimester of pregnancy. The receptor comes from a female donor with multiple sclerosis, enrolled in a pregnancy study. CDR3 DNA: TGCGCCAGCAGCTTGGGACTTGCTTCCTACAATGAGCAGTTCTTC. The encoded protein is CASSLGLASYNEQFF.